What follows are 11 T cell receptor beta chains derived from one specimen sequenced in a study of T cells in Graves' hyperthyroidism and ophthalmopathy. TCR beta CDR3 regions were amplified from RNA. During a first-round RT-PCR of the TCR CDR3, the HTBI primer set was used. TCRdb ran MiXCR on the multiplex PCR reads and lists one entry per CDR3 protein. This table holds over 500,000 distinct CDR3 sequences, about 45% found once. The sequenced sample consisted of peripheral blood or thyroid tissue (not recorded which). These receptors were taken from an adult woman with Graves' disease, either hyperthyroidism or ophthalmopathy (not recorded which).

This clonotype was observed at least ten times. The rearrangement links TRBV5-4 to TRBJ2-7; D is ambiguous. Germline assignment: CDR1 SGHNT and CDR2 YYREEE (reference sequence). The CDR3 consists of 13 residues. V was cut by 4 bases and J by 1 base, with 9 bases left in between. As DNA, the CDR3 is TGTGCCAGCAGCGTCCGAGGATCCTACGAGCAGTACTTC. This sequence encodes CASSVRGSYEQYF.

This clonotype was detected many times. The chain joins TRBV19 to TRBJ1-2; D ambiguous. The germline V gene has CDR1 LNHDA and CDR2 SQIVND (reference sequence). CDR3 length equals 15 residues. Trimming left V 8 bases short and J 3 bases short, with 19 bases between. The CDR3 coding sequence is TGTGCCAGTTTGGTCGAACACACGAGGCACTATGGCTACACCTTC. This translates into CASLVEHTRHYGYTF.

This clonotype was observed at least ten times. J is TRBJ1-5 and V is TRBV10-3, with D unclear. The germline gives CDR1 ENHRY, CDR2 SYGVKD. The length of the CDR3 is 13 residues. Trimming took 4 bases from V and 6 from J, leaving 10 bases between them. The CDR3 nucleotides read TGTGCCATCAGTGCAACTCCACGTCAGCCCCAGCATTTT. This encodes CAISATPRQPQHF.

The V and J genes are TRBV30 and TRBJ1-2; the match to TRBD1 covers 9 bases. V gave up 5 bases and J gave up 4 bases; unmatched junction bases: 8. Germline lookup yields CDR1 GTSNPN and CDR2 SVGIG (reference sequence). The CDR3 is 14 amino acids. CDR3 in DNA: TGTGCCTGGGCATCAACAGGGGGCTTCTATGGCTACACCTTC. The encoded protein is CAWASTGGFYGYTF.

There are many counts of this clonotype. The rearrangement uses TRBV5-1 and TRBJ2-5; possibly TRBD1 for D (6 bases). CDR3 length: 16 residues. Germline CDR1 reads SGHRS; CDR2 reads YFSETQ. V was shortened by 3 bases and J by 5 bases, with 20 bases between the two germline ends. In DNA form, the CDR3 reads TGCGCCAGCAGCTCGTTACCCAGGGGAAGCGGCGAGACCCAGTACTTC. Protein product: CASSSLPRGSGETQYF.

This clonotype showed up just once. The V call is TRBV7-8, the J call TRBJ1-1; 8 bases line up with TRBD1. The CDR3 extends over 14 amino acids. V lost 5 bases, J lost 4 bases, and 6 bases stayed unmatched. CDR1 is SGHVS and CDR2 is FQNEAQ in the germline V gene. The CDR3 bases are TGTGCCAGCAGCCCCGGACAGGGTACCACTGAAGCTTTCTTT. This encodes CASSPGQGTTEAFF.

This clonotype turned up a few times. The chain combines TRBV25-1 with TRBJ1-5; D is perhaps TRBD1 (6 bases). Germline CDR1 and CDR2: MGHDK and SYGVNS. The ends were cut back, 3 bases at V and 0 bases at J, with 9 bases in the middle. The CDR3 is 15 amino acids. The CDR3 loop reads CASSDSGDSNQPQHF. In nucleotides, the CDR3 is TGTGCCAGCAGTGACTCAGGGGATAGCAATCAGCCCCAGCATTTT.

With regard to this clonotype: A single base separates this from a much larger clone, so it may be a read error. The gene calls are TRBV20-1 and TRBJ2-2; possible D gene TRBD2, 5 bases. Germline loops: CDR1 DFQATT, CDR2 SNEGSKA (reference sequence). This CDR3 spans 14 amino acids. The CDR3 DNA sequence: TGCAGTGCTGTGAAGAGCAGAACCACCGGGGAGCTGCTTTTT. It translates to CSAVKSRTTGELLF.

The rearrangement joins TRBV9 to TRBJ2-5, with D perhaps TRBD2 (5 bases). V shed 4 bases and J shed 0 bases, with 10 bases lying between them. Looked up from germline, CDR1 is SGDLS and CDR2 is YYNGEE. The CDR3 spans 14 residues. The CDR3 loop is CASSLGADQETQYF. In DNA form, the CDR3 reads TGTGCCAGCAGCTTAGGAGCGGACCAAGAGACCCAGTACTTC.

The rearrangement uses TRBV6-5 and TRBJ1-6; D ambiguous. Trimming cost V 10 bases and J 7 bases, with 14 bases left between them. This CDR3 comprises 13 residues. CDR1 is MNHEY, CDR2 SVGAGI, per germline. The CDR3 sequence: CATMTSTNSPLHF. In nucleotides, the CDR3 is TGTGCCACCATGACATCGACCAATTCACCCCTCCACTTT.

At least ten counts were recorded for this clonotype. The J gene is TRBJ1-4, the V gene TRBV19, with D unresolved. This CDR3 region has 14 residues. V was trimmed by 5 bases and J by 8 bases, leaving 15 bases between them. The germline V gene encodes CDR1 LNHDA and CDR2 SQIVND (reference sequence). CDR3 DNA sequence: TGTGCCAGTAGTTCCGGACTGTACATGGAAAAACTGTTTTTT. The encoded protein is CASSSGLYMEKLFF.